These T cell receptor beta chains were read from a single sample in a study of cytomegalovirus exposure and HLA in healthy donors. Data came from immunoSEQ multiplex PCR; TCRdb stores just in-frame clones and leaves some out. The table includes about 36,000 clones, nearly 70% detected once. Sequenced input: PBMCs. All receptors come from a man aged 25-45 years in good health and CMV-seronegative. CDR3s include the opening cysteine and the closing phenylalanine or tryptophan. Each record gives: D gene, J gene, V gene, clone size, CDR3 protein, CDR3 DNA. The D gene is left open where the match is weak. A clone size is listed for some rows: how often the clone was seen (once, few, many), or a class if it is expanded.

TRBD1	TRBJ1-5	TRBV6-1	once	CASTRGTGGQPQHF	TGTGCCAGCACGAGAGGGACAGGGGGCCAGCCCCAGCATTTT
NA	TRBJ2-7	TRBV29-1	few	CSVEGVGGYEQYF	TGCAGCGTTGAAGGAGTAGGGGGTTACGAGCAGTACTTC
NA	TRBJ1-1	TRBV5-1	NA	CASSSSGSGTEAFF	TGCGCCAGCAGCTCCTCCGGGTCCGGGACTGAAGCTTTCTTT
TRBD1	TRBJ1-4	TRBV4-2	NA	CASSQETTGGEKLFF	TGTGCCAGCAGCCAAGAAACCACAGGGGGTGAAAAACTGTTTTTT
NA	TRBJ2-6	TRBV7-9	few	CASSLQGGANVLTF	TGTGCCAGCAGCTTACAGGGTGGGGCCAACGTCCTGACTTTC
NA	TRBJ1-3	TRBV7-6	NA	CASSEQGLAIYF	TGTGCCAGCAGCGAACAGGGTTTAGCCATATATTTT
NA	TRBJ1-1	TRBV7-9	NA	CASSLQGSNTEAFF	TGTGCCAGCAGCTTACAGGGATCGAACACTGAAGCTTTCTTT
NA	TRBJ1-2	TRBV7-2	NA	CASSSSSREDGYTF	TGTGCCAGCAGCTCATCCTCCAGGGAAGATGGCTACACCTTC
NA	TRBJ1-4	TRBV2	once	CASSRDTGNEKLFF	TGTGCCAGCAGCCGGGACACGGGTAATGAAAAACTGTTTTTT
TRBD2	TRBJ2-7	TRBV4-1	few	CASSQAPGLVPYEQYF	TGCGCCAGCAGCCAAGCCCCTGGACTAGTTCCCTACGAGCAGTACTTC
NA	TRBJ2-7	TRBV15	NA	CATSREGGYSGEQYF	TGTGCCACCAGCAGAGAAGGGGGTTATTCGGGCGAGCAGTACTTC
NA	TRBJ1-1	TRBV9	NA	CASSPEGVVNTEAFF	TGTGCCAGCAGCCCCGAGGGGGTGGTGAACACTGAAGCTTTCTTT
TRBD2	TRBJ2-7	TRBV12-5	NA	CASGLAPTGGHSYEQYF	TGTGCTAGTGGTTTGGCCCCGACGGGGGGGCACTCCTACGAGCAGTACTTC
NA	TRBJ2-1	TRBV29-1	NA	CSVEGGTAGQFF	TGCAGCGTTGAAGGCGGAACAGCGGGGCAGTTCTTC
NA	TRBJ2-3	TRBV28	NA	CASSPPGQITDTQYF	TGTGCCAGCAGTCCACCCGGACAGATCACAGATACGCAGTATTTT
NA	TRBJ1-5	TRBV10-1	few	CASSEGGGRNQPQHF	TGCGCCAGCAGTGAAGGGGGAGGGCGCAATCAGCCCCAGCATTTT
TRBD1	TRBJ1-2	TRBV5-4	NA	CASSLKLTGGFLGYTF	TGTGCCAGCAGCCTAAAGTTGACAGGGGGCTTCCTAGGCTACACCTTC
TRBD1	TRBJ2-7	TRBV10-3	NA	CAIRAGQGGEQYF	TGTGCCATCAGGGCAGGACAGGGGGGCGAGCAGTACTTC
NA	TRBJ2-3	TRBV21-1	NA	CASSKRADYSTDTQYF	TGTGCCAGCAGCAAAAGAGCGGACTATAGCACAGATACGCAGTATTTT
NA	TRBJ1-1	TRBV27	NA	CASSIGENTEAFF	TGTGCCAGCAGCATAGGGGAGAACACTGAAGCTTTCTTT
TRBD2	TRBJ2-7	TRBV5-4	NA	CASSQGGTSLSEQYF	TGTGCCAGCAGCCAGGGCGGGACTAGCCTCAGCGAGCAGTACTTC
NA	TRBJ1-2	TRBV29-1	NA	CSVWTETNYGYTF	TGCAGCGTTTGGACAGAGACCAACTATGGCTACACCTTC
NA	TRBJ2-5	TRBV28	few	CASSSQGTSWGTQYF	TGTGCCAGCAGTTCTCAGGGGACCTCCTGGGGGACCCAGTACTTC
NA	TRBJ2-5	TRBV28	NA	CASSLFQVQETQYF	TGTGCCAGCAGTTTATTTCAGGTCCAAGAGACCCAGTACTTC
NA	TRBJ1-2	TRBV6-1	NA	CASSAGLGGYTF	TGTGCCAGCAGTGCAGGGCTGGGAGGCTACACCTTC
NA	TRBJ2-1	TRBV4-1	NA	CASSPSQAEAGGLYNEQFF	TGCGCCAGCAGCCCGAGCCAGGCAGAAGCTGGCGGGCTCTACAATGAGCAGTTCTTC
TRBD2	TRBJ2-7	TRBV6-5	NA	CASRSAGAYEQYF	TGTGCCAGCAGGTCAGCGGGAGCATACGAGCAGTACTTC
NA	TRBJ2-3	TRBV6-1	once	CASSLETGDTQYF	TGTGCCAGCAGCCTGGAGACGGGGGATACGCAGTATTTT
TRBD2	TRBJ2-5	TRBV5-4	once	CASSLAVLAGGEETQYF	TGTGCCAGCAGCTTGGCCGTTCTAGCGGGGGGCGAAGAGACCCAGTACTTC
TRBD2	TRBJ2-7	TRBV18	NA	CASSQTSGPYEQYF	TGTGCCAGCTCACAGACTAGCGGCCCCTACGAGCAGTACTTC
TRBD1	TRBJ2-1	TRBV5-4	NA	CASSTGTVTYNEQFF	TGTGCCAGCAGCACTGGGACAGTTACATACAATGAGCAGTTCTTC
NA	TRBJ2-5	TRBV5-1	NA	CASSLARGSRETQYF	TGCGCCAGCAGCTTGGCCAGGGGATCTCGGGAGACCCAGTACTTC
NA	TRBJ1-6	TRBV4-3	NA	CASSQGGGPYNSPLHF	TGCGCCAGCAGCCAAGGTGGAGGGCCCTATAATTCACCCCTCCACTTT
TRBD1	TRBJ1-2	TRBV7-2	NA	CASSPDGRGNYGYTF	TGTGCCAGCAGCCCAGACGGCAGGGGGAATTATGGCTACACCTTC
NA	TRBJ2-3	TRBV6-5	NA	CASSSPVRSDTQYF	TGTGCCAGCAGCTCCCCTGTGCGGTCAGATACGCAGTATTTT
NA	TRBJ2-7	TRBV10-3	NA	CAISESLRTTDRSSYEQYF	TGTGCCATCAGTGAGTCACTTAGGACGACGGACAGAAGCTCCTACGAGCAGTACTTC
NA	TRBJ2-1	TRBV28	NA	CASSPTGFDEQFF	TGTGCCAGCAGTCCCACAGGGTTCGATGAGCAGTTCTTC
TRBD1	TRBJ1-4	TRBV7-2	NA	CASSIDRAPKGLFF	TGTGCCAGCAGCATCGACAGGGCTCCGAAAGGACTGTTTTTT
NA	TRBJ1-5	TRBV28	NA	CASKLASGQPQHF	TGTGCCAGCAAGCTGGCCAGCGGGCAGCCCCAGCATTTT
NA	TRBJ2-7	TRBV4-3	NA	CASSQEPGGAPYEQYF	TGCGCCAGCAGCCAAGAACCTGGGGGGGCCCCCTACGAGCAGTACTTC
TRBD1	TRBJ2-5	TRBV14	NA	CASSKTGGVETQYF	TGTGCCAGCAGCAAAACAGGGGGTGTGGAGACCCAGTACTTC